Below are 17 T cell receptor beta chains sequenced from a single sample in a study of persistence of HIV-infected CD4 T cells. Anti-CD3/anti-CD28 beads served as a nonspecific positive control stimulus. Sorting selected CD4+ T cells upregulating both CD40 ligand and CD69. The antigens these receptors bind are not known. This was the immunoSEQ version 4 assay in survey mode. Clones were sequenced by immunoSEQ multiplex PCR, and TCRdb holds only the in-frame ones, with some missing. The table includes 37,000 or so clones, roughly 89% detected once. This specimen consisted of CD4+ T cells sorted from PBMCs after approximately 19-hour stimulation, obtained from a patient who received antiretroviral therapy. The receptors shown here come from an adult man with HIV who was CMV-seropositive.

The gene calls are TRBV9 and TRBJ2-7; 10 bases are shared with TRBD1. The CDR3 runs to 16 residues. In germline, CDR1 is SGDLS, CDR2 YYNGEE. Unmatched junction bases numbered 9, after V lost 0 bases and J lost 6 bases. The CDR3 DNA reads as TGTGCCAGCAGCGTAGGAGGAGCGGGGACAGGGGTCGAGCAGTACTTC. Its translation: CASSVGGAGTGVEQYF.

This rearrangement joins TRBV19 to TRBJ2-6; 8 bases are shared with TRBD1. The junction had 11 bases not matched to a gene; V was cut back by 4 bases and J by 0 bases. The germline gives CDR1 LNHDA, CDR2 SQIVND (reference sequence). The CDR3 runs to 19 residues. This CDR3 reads CASSKGVTGANSGANVLTF. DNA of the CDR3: TGTGCCAGTAGTAAAGGGGTGACAGGGGCCAACTCTGGGGCCAACGTCCTGACTTTC.

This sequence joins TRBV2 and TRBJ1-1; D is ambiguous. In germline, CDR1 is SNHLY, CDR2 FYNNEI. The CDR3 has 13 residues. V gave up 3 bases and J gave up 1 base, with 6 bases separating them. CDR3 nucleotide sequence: TGTGCCAGCAGTGAGGGCAGGAACACTGAAGCTTTCTTT. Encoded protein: CASSEGRNTEAFF.

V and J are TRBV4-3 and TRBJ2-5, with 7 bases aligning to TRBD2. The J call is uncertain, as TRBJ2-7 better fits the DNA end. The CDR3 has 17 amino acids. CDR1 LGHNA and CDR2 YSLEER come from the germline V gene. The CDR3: CASSQEARAGEVYEQYF. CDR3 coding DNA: TGCGCCAGCAGCCAAGAAGCAAGGGCGGGAGAAGTCTACGAGCAGTACTTC.

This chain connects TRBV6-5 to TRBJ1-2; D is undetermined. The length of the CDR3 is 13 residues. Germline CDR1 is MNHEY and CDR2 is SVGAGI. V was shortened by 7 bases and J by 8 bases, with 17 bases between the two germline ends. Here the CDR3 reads CASTSSGFWGYTF. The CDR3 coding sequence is TGTGCCAGCACCTCATCGGGATTTTGGGGCTACACCTTC.

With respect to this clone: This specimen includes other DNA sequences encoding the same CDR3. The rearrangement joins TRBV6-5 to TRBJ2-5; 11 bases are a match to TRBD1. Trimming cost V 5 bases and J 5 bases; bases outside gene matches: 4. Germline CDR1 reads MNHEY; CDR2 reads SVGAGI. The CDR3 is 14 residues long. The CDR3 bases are TGTGCCAGCAGTCGGACAGGGGGCGTGGAGACCCAGTACTTC. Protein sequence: CASSRTGGVETQYF.

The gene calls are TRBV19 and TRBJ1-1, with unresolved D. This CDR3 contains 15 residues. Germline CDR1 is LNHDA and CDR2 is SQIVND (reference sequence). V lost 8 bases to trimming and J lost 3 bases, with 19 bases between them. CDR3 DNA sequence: TGTGCCAGTTACCCCGGTCGGAGGAGGGACACTGAAGCTTTCTTT. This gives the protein CASYPGRRRDTEAFF.

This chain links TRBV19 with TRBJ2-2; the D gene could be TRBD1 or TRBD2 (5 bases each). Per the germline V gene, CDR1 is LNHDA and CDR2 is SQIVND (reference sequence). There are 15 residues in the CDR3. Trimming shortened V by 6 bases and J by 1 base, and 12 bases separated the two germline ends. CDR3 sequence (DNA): TGTGCCAGTAGAAAGGGGACGGTGAACACCGGGGAGCTGTTTTTT. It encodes CASRKGTVNTGELFF.

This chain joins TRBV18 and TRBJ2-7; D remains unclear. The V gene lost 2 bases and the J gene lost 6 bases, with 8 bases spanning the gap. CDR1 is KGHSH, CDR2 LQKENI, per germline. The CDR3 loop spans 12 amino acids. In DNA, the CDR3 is TGTGCCAGCTCACCAACACTACTCGAGCAGTACTTC. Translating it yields CASSPTLLEQYF. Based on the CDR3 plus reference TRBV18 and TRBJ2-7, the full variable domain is NAGVMQNPRHLVRRRGQEARLRCSPMKGHSHVYWYRQLPEEGLKFMVYLQKENIIDESGMPKERFSAEFPKEGPSILRIQQVVRGDSAAYFCASSPTLLEQYFGPGTRLTVT.

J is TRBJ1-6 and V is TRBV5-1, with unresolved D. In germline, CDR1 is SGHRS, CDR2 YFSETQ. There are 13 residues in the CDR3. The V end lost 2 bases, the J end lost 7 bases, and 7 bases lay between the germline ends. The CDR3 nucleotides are TGCGCCAGCAGCTTTGGCGCCAATTCACCCCTCCACTTT. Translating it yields CASSFGANSPLHF.

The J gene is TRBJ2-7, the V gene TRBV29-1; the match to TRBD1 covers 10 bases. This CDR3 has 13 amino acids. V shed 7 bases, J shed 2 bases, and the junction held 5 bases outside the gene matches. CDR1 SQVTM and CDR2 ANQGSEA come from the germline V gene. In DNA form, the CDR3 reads TGCAGCGCAGGACAGGGGGTAACCTACGAGCAGTACTTC. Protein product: CSAGQGVTYEQYF.

CDR3 sequence reads: CASSLGTGRSSGNTIYF. The CDR3 nucleotides read TGCGCCAGCAGCTTGGGTACTGGCCGGAGCTCTGGAAACACCATATATTTT. This sequence joins TRBV5-1 and TRBJ1-3; no firm D call. The CDR3 is 17 amino acids. CDR1 is SGHRS and CDR2 is YFSETQ in the germline V gene. Trimming removed 0 bases at V and 0 bases at J, with 13 bases between.

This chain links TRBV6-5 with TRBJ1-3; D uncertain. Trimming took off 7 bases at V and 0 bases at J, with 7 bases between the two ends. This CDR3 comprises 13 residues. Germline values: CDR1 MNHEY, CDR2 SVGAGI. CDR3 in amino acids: CASKSISGNTIYF. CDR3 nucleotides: TGTGCCAGCAAGTCGATCTCTGGAAACACCATATATTTT.

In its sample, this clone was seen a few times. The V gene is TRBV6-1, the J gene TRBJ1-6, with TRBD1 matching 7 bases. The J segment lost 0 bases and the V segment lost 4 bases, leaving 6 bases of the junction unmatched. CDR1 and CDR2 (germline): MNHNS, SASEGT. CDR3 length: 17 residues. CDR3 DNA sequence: TGTGCCAGCAGTGCGATGACAGGGAGCTCCTATAATTCACCCCTCCACTTT. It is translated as CASSAMTGSSYNSPLHF.

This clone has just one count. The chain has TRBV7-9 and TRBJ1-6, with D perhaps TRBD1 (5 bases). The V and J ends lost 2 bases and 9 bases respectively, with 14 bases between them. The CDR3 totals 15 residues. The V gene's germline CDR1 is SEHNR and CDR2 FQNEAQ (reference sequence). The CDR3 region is CASSLWVRGGSPLHF. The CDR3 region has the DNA TGTGCCAGCAGCTTATGGGTTAGGGGAGGTTCACCCCTCCACTTT.

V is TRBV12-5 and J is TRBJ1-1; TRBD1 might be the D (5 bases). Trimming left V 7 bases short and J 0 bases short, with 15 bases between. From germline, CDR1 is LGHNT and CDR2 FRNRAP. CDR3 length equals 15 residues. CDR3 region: CASARTGGMNTEAFF. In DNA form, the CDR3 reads TGTGCTAGTGCCCGAACCGGGGGAATGAACACTGAAGCTTTCTTT.

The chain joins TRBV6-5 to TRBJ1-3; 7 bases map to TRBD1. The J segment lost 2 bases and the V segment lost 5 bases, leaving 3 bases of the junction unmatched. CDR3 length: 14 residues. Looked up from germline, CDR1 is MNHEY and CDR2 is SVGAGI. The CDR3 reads CASSLDRAGNTIYF. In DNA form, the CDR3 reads TGTGCCAGCAGTCTTGACAGGGCTGGAAACACCATATATTTT.